This T cell receptor (beta chain) was captured in a study of beta chain features in type 1 diabetes. The sequenced template was cDNA made from the entire isolated RNA. Here immunoSEQ multiplex PCR was the method, and the copy in TCRdb shows in-frame clones only, minus some. The sample carries hundreds of thousands of clones, around 16% recorded once. V gave up 7 bases and J gave up 3 bases, with 19 bases separating them. Germline-derived CDR1 and CDR2 are SEHNR and FQNEAQ (reference sequence). This CDR3 has 15 residues. The source of this sequence is a man aged 18 to 30 in good health. This chain links TRBV7-9 with TRBJ2-7, with a tentative D call TRBD2 (8 bases). The sample consisted of naive CD4+ T cells from blood. CDR3 in DNA: TGTGCCAGCACCTTGAGGGGGCGGGAGGACTACGAGCAGTACTTC. Residues: CASTLRGREDYEQYF.